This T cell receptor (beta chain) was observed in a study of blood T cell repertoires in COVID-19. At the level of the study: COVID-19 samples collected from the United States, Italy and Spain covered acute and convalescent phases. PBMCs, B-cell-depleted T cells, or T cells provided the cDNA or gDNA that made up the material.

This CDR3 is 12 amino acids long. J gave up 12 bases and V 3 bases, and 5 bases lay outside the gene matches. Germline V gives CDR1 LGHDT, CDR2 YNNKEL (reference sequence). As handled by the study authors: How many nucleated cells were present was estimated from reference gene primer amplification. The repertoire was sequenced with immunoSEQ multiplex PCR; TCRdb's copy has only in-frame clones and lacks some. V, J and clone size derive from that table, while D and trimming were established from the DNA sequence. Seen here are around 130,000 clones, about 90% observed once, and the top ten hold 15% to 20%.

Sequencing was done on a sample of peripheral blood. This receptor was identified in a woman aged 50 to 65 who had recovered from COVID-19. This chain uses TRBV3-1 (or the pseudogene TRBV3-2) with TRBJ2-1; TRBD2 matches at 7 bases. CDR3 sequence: CASSQAGGGQFF. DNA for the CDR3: TGTGCCAGCAGCCAGGCTGGGGGGGGGCAGTTCTTC.